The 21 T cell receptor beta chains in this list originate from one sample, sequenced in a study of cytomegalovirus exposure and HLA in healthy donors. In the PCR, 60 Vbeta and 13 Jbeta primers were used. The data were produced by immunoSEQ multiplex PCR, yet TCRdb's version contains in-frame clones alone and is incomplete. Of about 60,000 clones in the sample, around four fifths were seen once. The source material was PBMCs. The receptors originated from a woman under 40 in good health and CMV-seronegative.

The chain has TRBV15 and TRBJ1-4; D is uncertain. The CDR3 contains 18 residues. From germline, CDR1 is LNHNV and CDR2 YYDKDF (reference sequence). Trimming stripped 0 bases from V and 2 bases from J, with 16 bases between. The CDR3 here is CATSRDVEIVATNEKLFF. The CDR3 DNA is TGTGCCACCAGCAGAGATGTGGAGATTGTGGCGACTAATGAAAAACTGTTTTTT.

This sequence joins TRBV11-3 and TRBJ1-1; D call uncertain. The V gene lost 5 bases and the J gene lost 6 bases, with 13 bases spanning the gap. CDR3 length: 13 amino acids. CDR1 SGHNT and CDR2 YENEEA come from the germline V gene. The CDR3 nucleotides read TGTGCCAGCAGCCTCGGGGAGGGCGCTGAAGCTTTCTTT. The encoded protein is CASSLGEGAEAFF. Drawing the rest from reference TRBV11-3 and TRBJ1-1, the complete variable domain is EAGVVQSPRYKIIEKKQPVAFWCNPISGHNTLYWYLQNLGQGPELLIRYENEEAVDDSQLPKDRFSAERLKGVDSTLKIQPAELGDSAVYLCASSLGEGAEAFFGQGTRLTVV.

CDR3 bases: TGTGCCAGCAGCCAAGACCTTGCGAGCTACAATGAGCAGTTCTTC. It yields the protein CASSQDLASYNEQFF. The rearrangement uses TRBV4-2 and TRBJ2-1, with unresolved D. Germline lookup yields CDR1 LGHNA and CDR2 YNFKEQ. V lost 0 bases and J lost 3, with 9 bases in between. There are 15 residues in the CDR3.

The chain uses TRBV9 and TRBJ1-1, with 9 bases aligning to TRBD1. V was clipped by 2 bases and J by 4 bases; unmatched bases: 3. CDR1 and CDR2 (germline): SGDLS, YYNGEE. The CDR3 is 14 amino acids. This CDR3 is CASSVEQGATEAFF. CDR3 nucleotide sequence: TGTGCCAGCAGCGTGGAACAGGGGGCCACTGAAGCTTTCTTT.

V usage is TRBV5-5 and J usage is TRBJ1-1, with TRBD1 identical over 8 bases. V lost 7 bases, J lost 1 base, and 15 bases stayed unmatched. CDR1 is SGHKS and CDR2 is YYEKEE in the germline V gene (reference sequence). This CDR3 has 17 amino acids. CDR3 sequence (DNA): TGTGCCAGCGTACCCCAAACCGGGGGGACAGGGAACACTGAAGCTTTCTTT. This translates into CASVPQTGGTGNTEAFF.

CDR3 residues: CASSLYRGNTEAFF. In nucleotides, the CDR3 is TGTGCCAGCAGTTTATACAGGGGTAACACTGAAGCTTTCTTT. V gene TRBV27 combines with J gene TRBJ1-1, with 7 bases matching TRBD1. Germline V gene lookup returns CDR1 MNHEY and CDR2 SMNVEV (reference sequence). This CDR3 has 14 amino acids. The J segment lost 2 bases and the V segment lost 1 base, leaving 1 base of the junction unmatched.

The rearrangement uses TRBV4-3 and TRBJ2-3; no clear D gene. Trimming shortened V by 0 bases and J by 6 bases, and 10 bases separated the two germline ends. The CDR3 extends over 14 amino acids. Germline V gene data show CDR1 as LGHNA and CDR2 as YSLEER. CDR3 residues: CASSQESSGDTQYF. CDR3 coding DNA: TGCGCCAGCAGCCAAGAATCGTCGGGTGATACGCAGTATTTT.

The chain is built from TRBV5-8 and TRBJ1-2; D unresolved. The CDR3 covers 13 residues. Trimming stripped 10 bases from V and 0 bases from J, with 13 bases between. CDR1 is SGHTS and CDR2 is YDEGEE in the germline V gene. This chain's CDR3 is CAGGGGTNYGYTF. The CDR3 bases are TGTGCCGGAGGAGGAGGAACTAACTATGGCTACACCTTC.

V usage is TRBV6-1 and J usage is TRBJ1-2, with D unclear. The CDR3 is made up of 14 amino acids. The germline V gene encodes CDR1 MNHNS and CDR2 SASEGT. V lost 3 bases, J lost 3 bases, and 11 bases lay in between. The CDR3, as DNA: TGTGCCAGCAGTGACCCGGTGGGAGACTATGGCTACACCTTC. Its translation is CASSDPVGDYGYTF.

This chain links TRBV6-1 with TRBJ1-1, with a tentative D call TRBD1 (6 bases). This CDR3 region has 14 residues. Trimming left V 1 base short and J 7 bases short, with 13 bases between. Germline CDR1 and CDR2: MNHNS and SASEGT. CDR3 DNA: TGTGCCAGCAGTGAAGGGGGGACAATTCGTGAAGCTTTCTTT. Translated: CASSEGGTIREAFF.

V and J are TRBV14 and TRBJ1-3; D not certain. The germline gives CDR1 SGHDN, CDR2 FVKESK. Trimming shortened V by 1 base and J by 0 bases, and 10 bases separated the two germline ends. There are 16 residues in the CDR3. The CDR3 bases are TGTGCCAGCAGCCAAGTTCGACAATACTCTGGAAACACCATATATTTT. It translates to CASSQVRQYSGNTIYF.

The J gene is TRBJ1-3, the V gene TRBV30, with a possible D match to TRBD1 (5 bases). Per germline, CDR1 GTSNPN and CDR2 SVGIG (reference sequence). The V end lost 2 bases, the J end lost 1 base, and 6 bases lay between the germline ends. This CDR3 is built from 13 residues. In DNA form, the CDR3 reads TGTGCCTGGAGTCAGGGATCTGGAAACACCATATATTTT. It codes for CAWSQGSGNTIYF.

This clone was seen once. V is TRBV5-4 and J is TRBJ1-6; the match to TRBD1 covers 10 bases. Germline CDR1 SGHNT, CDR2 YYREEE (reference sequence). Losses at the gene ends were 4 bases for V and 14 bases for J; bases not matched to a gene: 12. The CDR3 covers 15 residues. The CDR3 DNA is TGTGCCAGCAGCGACCGGGACAGGGGCGACGCGACCCTCCACTTT. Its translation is CASSDRDRGDATLHF.

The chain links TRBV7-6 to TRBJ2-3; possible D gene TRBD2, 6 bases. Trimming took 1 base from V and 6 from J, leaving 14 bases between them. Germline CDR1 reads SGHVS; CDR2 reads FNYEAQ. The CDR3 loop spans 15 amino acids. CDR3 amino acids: CASSLGSTGVDTQYF. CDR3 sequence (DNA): TGTGCCAGCAGCTTAGGTTCGACGGGAGTTGATACGCAGTATTTT.

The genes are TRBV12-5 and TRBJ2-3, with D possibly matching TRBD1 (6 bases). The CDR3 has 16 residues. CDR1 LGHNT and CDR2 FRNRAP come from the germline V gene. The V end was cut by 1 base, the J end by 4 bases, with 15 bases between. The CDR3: CASGLGGQKRSDTQYF. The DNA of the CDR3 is TGTGCTAGTGGTTTGGGTGGACAGAAGAGATCAGATACGCAGTATTTT.

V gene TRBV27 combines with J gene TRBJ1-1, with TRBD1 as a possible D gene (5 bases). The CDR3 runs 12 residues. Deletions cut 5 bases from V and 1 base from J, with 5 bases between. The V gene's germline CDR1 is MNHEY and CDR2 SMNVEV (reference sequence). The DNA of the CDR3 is TGTGCCAGCAGTACAGGGAACACTGAAGCTTTCTTT. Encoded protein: CASSTGNTEAFF.

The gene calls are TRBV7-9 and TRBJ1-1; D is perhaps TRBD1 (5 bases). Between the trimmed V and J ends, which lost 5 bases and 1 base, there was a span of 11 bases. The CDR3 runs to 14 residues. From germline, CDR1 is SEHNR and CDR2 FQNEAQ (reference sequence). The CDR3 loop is CASSPTASNTEAFF. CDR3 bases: TGTGCCAGCAGCCCGACAGCATCGAACACTGAAGCTTTCTTT.

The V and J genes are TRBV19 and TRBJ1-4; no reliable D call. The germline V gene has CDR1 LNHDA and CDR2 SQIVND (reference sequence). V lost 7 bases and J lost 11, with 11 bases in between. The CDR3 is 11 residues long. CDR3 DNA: TGTGCCAGTACCTCAACCCAGAAACTGTTTTTT. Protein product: CASTSTQKLFF.

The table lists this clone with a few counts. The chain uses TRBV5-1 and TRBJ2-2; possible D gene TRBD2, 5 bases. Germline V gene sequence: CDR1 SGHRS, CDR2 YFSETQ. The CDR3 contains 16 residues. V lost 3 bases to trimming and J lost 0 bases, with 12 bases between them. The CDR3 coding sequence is TGCGCCAGCAGCTCCCGCGGAGCGGCGAACACCGGGGAGCTGTTTTTT. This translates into CASSSRGAANTGELFF.

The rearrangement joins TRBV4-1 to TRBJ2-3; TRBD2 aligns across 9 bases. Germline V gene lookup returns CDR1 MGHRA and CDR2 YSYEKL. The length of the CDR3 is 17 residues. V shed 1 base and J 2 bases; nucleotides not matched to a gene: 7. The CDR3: CASSQVRGGGATDTQYF. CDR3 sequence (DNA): TGCGCCAGCAGCCAAGTCAGGGGCGGGGGGGCCACAGATACGCAGTATTTT.

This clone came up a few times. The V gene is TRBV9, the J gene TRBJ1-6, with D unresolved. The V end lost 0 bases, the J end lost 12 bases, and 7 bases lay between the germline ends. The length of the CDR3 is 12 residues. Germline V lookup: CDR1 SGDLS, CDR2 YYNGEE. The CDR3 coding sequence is TGTGCCAGCAGCGTAGAAAACGGACCCCTCCACTTT. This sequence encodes CASSVENGPLHF. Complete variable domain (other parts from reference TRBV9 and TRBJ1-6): DSGVTQTPKHLITATGQRVTLRCSPRSGDLSVYWYQQSLDQGLQFLIQYYNGEERAKGNILERFSAQQFPDLHSELNLSSLELGDSALYFCASSVENGPLHFGNGTRLTVT.